The entry that follows covers one T cell receptor (beta chain) sequence. This record belongs to a study of cytomegalovirus exposure and HLA in healthy donors. Use of 60 Vbeta and 13 Jbeta primers characterized the PCR. TCRdb keeps only in-frame clones here, not all; method: immunoSEQ multiplex PCR. The data hold about 150,000 clones, with more than 75% observed a single time. The CDR3 is 14 residues long. The germline CDR1 and CDR2 sequences are SGHNT and YYREEE (reference sequence). V lost 4 bases, J lost 1 base, and 4 bases stayed unmatched. This receptor was taken from a woman in her thirties or forties in good health and CMV-seronegative. The J gene is TRBJ1-1, the V gene TRBV5-4, with 7 bases matching TRBD1. The sequenced sample was PBMCs. The CDR3 spells CASSPTGKNTEAFF. The CDR3 DNA sequence: TGTGCCAGCAGCCCGACAGGGAAGAACACTGAAGCTTTCTTT. The full variable domain, rest sourced from reference TRBV5-4 and TRBJ1-1, is ETGVTQSPTHLIKTRGQQVTLRCSSQSGHNTVSWYQQALGQGPQFIFQYYREEENGRGNFPPRFSGLQFPNYSSELNVNALELDDSALYLCASSPTGKNTEAFFGQGTRLTVV.